Each of the 20 T cell receptor beta chains below was sequenced from the same sample in a study of blood T cells in healthy people across ages. Primers used in a second PCR of roughly 6 to 11 cycles were a sample-barcoded 5' primer and a J-beta primer mix. One entry per CDR3 protein results from TCRdb running MiXCR on the 5' RACE reads. The sample includes roughly 1,700,000 distinct CDR3 sequences, about 28% of them seen just once. The sample taken for sequencing was blood. Source of these receptors: a woman in her twenties or thirties in good health.

V and J are TRBV12-5 and TRBJ2-7; 7 nucleotides agree with TRBD2. V lost 5 bases, J lost 3 bases, and 4 bases stayed unmatched. The CDR3 is made up of 13 amino acids. The germline V gene has CDR1 LGHNT and CDR2 FRNRAP. The DNA for the CDR3 is TGTGCTAGTGGTACGACTAGCAACTACGAGCAGTACTTC. Translating it yields CASGTTSNYEQYF.

As regards this clonotype: One end of the junction fails to match germline, which may point to a read error. This rearrangement joins TRBV6-2 or TRBV6-3 to TRBJ2-7; TRBD2 agrees at 11 bases. CDR1 is MNHEY, CDR2 SVGEGT, per germline. The CDR3 loop spans 15 amino acids. The CDR3: CACSSSGRAIHEQYF. The CDR3 DNA sequence: TGTGCCTGCAGCAGTAGCGGGAGGGCCATCCACGAGCAGTACTTC.

This clonotype was counted many times. The J gene is TRBJ1-1, the V gene TRBV6-5; no firm D call. Germline V gene lookup returns CDR1 MNHEY and CDR2 SVGAGI. Trimming stripped 6 bases from V and 0 bases from J, with 5 bases between. The CDR3 contains 12 residues. The CDR3 bases are TGTGCCAGCAGCCGGGTGAACACTGAAGCTTTCTTT. As protein: CASSRVNTEAFF.

The chain has TRBV6-1 and TRBJ2-7; D possibly uses TRBD1 or TRBD2 (5 bases each). The CDR3 has 13 residues. Trimming pared 7 bases from V and 6 bases from J, leaving 16 bases between. Germline V gives CDR1 MNHNS, CDR2 SASEGT. The CDR3 protein is CASNNSGGREQYF. For the CDR3, the DNA is TGTGCCAGCAACAATAGTGGGGGACGCGAGCAGTACTTC.

This sequence joins TRBV11-2 and TRBJ2-1; D remains ambiguous. The V end was cut by 2 bases, the J end by 5 bases, with 16 bases between. CDR3 length equals 16 residues. Germline V gene sequence: CDR1 SGHAT, CDR2 FQNNGV. The chain's CDR3 is CASSLYPPGQDNEQFF. CDR3 nucleotide sequence: TGTGCCAGCAGCTTATACCCCCCTGGGCAGGACAATGAGCAGTTCTTC.

This clonotype came up a few times. V gene TRBV2 combines with J gene TRBJ1-2, with TRBD1 as a possible D gene (6 bases). This CDR3 spans 14 amino acids. Germline values: CDR1 SNHLY, CDR2 FYNNEI. V lost 6 bases to trimming and J lost 4 bases, with 15 bases between them. The CDR3 reads CASRRDGQPYGYTF. The CDR3 DNA follows: TGTGCCAGCAGAAGAGATGGACAGCCCTATGGCTACACCTTC.

This clonotype has at least ten counts. This chain connects TRBV7-2 to TRBJ2-7; 13 bases agree with TRBD2. There are 15 residues in the CDR3. V was pared by 5 bases and J by 3 bases, with 4 bases of the junction left unmatched. Germline-derived CDR1 and CDR2 are SGHTA and FQGNSA. CDR3 sequence reads: CASSRTSGSHYEQYF. DNA for the CDR3: TGTGCCAGCAGCCGGACTAGCGGGAGTCACTACGAGCAGTACTTC.

Points on this clonotype: One junction end does not reproduce the germline sequence, and a read error may be involved. CDR3 amino acids: CASRLAVGDDLSETQYF. The DNA for the CDR3 is TGCGCCAGCAGATTGGCGGTAGGGGACGACCTATCGGAGACCCAGTACTTC. The chain uses TRBV5-1 and TRBJ2-7, with D tentatively TRBD1 or TRBD2 (5 bases each). The J call could be wrong; TRBJ2-5 is a better fit for the DNA end. Germline V gene sequence: CDR1 SGHRS, CDR2 YFSETQ. This CDR3 has 17 residues.

Of note for this clonotype: One end of the junction varies from germline; a read error may be responsible. The chain recombines TRBV4-2 with TRBJ2-5; no reliable D call. The J call is in doubt because the DNA end fits TRBJ2-7 better. CDR1 and CDR2 from the germline V gene are LGHNA and YNFKEQ. The CDR3 contains 15 residues. DNA of the CDR3: TGTGCCGGCAGCCAAGTCCCGGACGGCATCTACGAGCAGTACTTC. It is translated as CAGSQVPDGIYEQYF.

This clonotype has just a few counts. This chain uses TRBV7-2 with TRBJ1-5; D might be TRBD1 (6 bases). This CDR3 is built from 15 residues. V was shortened by 9 bases and J by 0 bases, with 15 bases between the two germline ends. Germline lookup yields CDR1 SGHTA and CDR2 FQGNSA. CDR3 sequence reads: CASRRGPDSNQPQHF. The CDR3 DNA reads TGTGCCAGTCGCCGGGGGCCTGATAGCAATCAGCCCCAGCATTTT.

This clonotype was recorded a few times. The gene calls are TRBV3-1 and TRBJ2-7, with D perhaps matching TRBD1 or TRBD2 (5 bases each). Between the trimmed V and J ends, which lost 6 bases and 0 bases, there was a span of 18 bases. The germline CDR1 and CDR2 sequences are LGHDT and YNNKEL (reference sequence). CDR3 length: 16 residues. CDR3 DNA sequence: TGTGCCAGCAGTCGACGGGCCGGGACGGTCTCCTACGAGCAGTACTTC. Translating it yields CASSRRAGTVSYEQYF.

This clonotype was detected a few times. A read error may produce the germline difference seen at one junction end. The rearrangement uses TRBV12-3 or TRBV12-4 and TRBJ2-3, with D possibly TRBD1 on 6 matching bases. The CDR3 has 15 residues. CDR3 region: CASSLVKTGQDMQYF. The CDR3 nucleotides read TGTGCCAGCAGTTTAGTCAAGACAGGCCAAGATATGCAGTATTTT.

The V and J genes are TRBV2 and TRBJ1-5, with D tentatively TRBD1 (6 bases). The CDR3 covers 15 residues. Trimming cost V 3 bases and J 2 bases, with 11 bases left between them. CDR1 and CDR2 from the germline V gene are SNHLY and FYNNEI. The CDR3 loop reads CASSEWTVGNQPQHF. CDR3 nucleotide sequence: TGTGCCAGCAGTGAGTGGACAGTCGGCAATCAGCCCCAGCATTTT.

Ten or more counts support this clonotype. V gene TRBV5-1 combines with J gene TRBJ2-5; 7 bases line up with TRBD1. The CDR3 contains 14 residues. Germline CDR1 reads SGHRS; CDR2 reads YFSETQ. The V and J ends lost 3 bases and 0 bases, in that order; junction bases with no gene match: 2. DNA for the CDR3: TGCGCCAGCAGCTGGGGACAGTACCAAGAGACCCAGTACTTC. Translation gives CASSWGQYQETQYF.

A word on this clonotype: A read error is possible here, since a much larger clone lies one base away. Since no conserved phenylalanine or tryptophan closes the CDR3, a read error is the likely cause. The chain uses TRBV28 and TRBJ2-5; D not resolved. The end of the DNA aligns better with TRBJ2-7, so the J call may be wrong. This CDR3 contains 14 residues. The germline CDR1 and CDR2 sequences are MDHEN and SYDVKM. For the CDR3, the DNA is TGTGCCAGCAGTCTAATTGAAGGGTGGGGCGAGCAGTACTGC. This codes for CASSLIEGWGEQYC.

The rearrangement uses TRBV27 and TRBJ1-4; D is unresolved. Germline V gene data show CDR1 as MNHEY and CDR2 as SMNVEV (reference sequence). Trimming left V 3 bases short and J 2 bases short, with 16 bases between. This CDR3 is built from 17 residues. CDR3 residues: CASSLGPNLGTNEKLFF. CDR3 DNA sequence: TGTGCCAGCAGTTTGGGTCCAAACCTCGGGACTAATGAAAAACTGTTTTTT.

This sequence joins TRBV13 and TRBJ2-1; 8 nucleotides align to TRBD1. The J segment lost 13 bases and the V segment lost 4 bases, leaving 6 bases of the junction unmatched. The CDR3 length is 12 residues. Germline CDR1 is PRHDT and CDR2 is FYEKMQ (reference sequence). CDR3 residues: CASSSGQGNQFF. CDR3 DNA sequence: TGTGCCAGCAGCTCCGGACAGGGAAATCAGTTCTTC.

The chain couples TRBV20-1 to TRBJ1-5; a weak D match, TRBD1 (6 bases). Germline V lookup: CDR1 DFQATT, CDR2 SNEGSKA (reference sequence). This CDR3 comprises 9 residues. In DNA, the CDR3 is TGCAGAGAGGGGGAGCCCCAGCATTTT. Translation: CREGEPQHF.

CDR3 residues: CASSLEAVTGGNEQFF. CDR3 DNA: TGCGCCAGCAGCTTGGAGGCGGTGACAGGGGGCAATGAGCAGTTCTTC. The rearrangement links TRBV5-1 to TRBJ2-1; TRBD1 aligns across 9 bases. Germline values: CDR1 SGHRS, CDR2 YFSETQ. With V trimmed by 0 bases and J by 6 bases, 7 bases remained unmatched. The CDR3 loop spans 16 amino acids. The whole variable domain, filled in from reference TRBV5-1 and TRBJ2-1, reads KAGVTQTPRYLIKTRGQQVTLSCSPISGHRSVSWYQQTPGQGLQFLFEYFSETQRNKGNFPGRFSGRQFSNSRSEMNVSTLELGDSALYLCASSLEAVTGGNEQFFGPGTRLTVL.

This clonotype was seen at least ten times. V and J are TRBV7-7 and TRBJ2-7; D possibly corresponds to TRBD1 (6 bases). CDR3 length: 15 amino acids. From germline, CDR1 is SSHAT and CDR2 FNYEAQ (reference sequence). V was trimmed by 5 bases and J by 4 bases, leaving 18 bases between them. CDR3 sequence (DNA): TGTGCCAGCAGCGCTACAGGGAATCGGGAATACGAGCAGTACTTC. Protein: CASSATGNREYEQYF.